This T cell receptor (beta chain) was found in a study of CD8+ T cells in alopecia areata. In the study overall: A 6-month period off drug followed tofacitinib, which lasted 6 to 18 months.

Treatment specified: oral pan-JAK inhibitor, 5-10 mg twice daily. Germline CDR1 is SQVTM and CDR2 is ANQGSEA. V was clipped by 7 bases and J by 5 bases, with 10 bases between them. This CDR3 comprises 11 residues. This clone was observed a few times. Its antigen is still unknown. After isolation, RNA underwent reverse transcription to generate cDNA as the sequencing template. TCRdb's copy holds only in-frame clones and misses some; the assay was immunoSEQ multiplex PCR. The sample has over 150,000 clones; around 59% are singletons. Findings and caveats of the study: Tofacitinib significantly reduced both scalp clonality and expanded CD8+ clones among the top 100.

Specimen: CD4+ T cells sorted from blood, collected at week 24, from a patient treated with tofacitinib. The V call is TRBV29-1, the J call TRBJ2-3; no firm D call. The TCR was taken from a human donor with alopecia areata. For the CDR3, the DNA is TGCAGCGGCAGACAAGTAGATACGCAGTATTTT. Protein: CSGRQVDTQYF.